This T cell receptor (beta chain) originates from a study of cytomegalovirus exposure and HLA in healthy donors. On this clone itself: Antigen specificity is unknown.

There are 9 residues in the CDR3. PCR involved 60 Vbeta and 13 Jbeta primers. Sequenced by immunoSEQ multiplex PCR; TCRdb stores in-frame clones only, minus some. Altogether around 150,000 clones are present, about 82% being singletons, with the ten largest covering about 4.3%. Study-level findings and limits: An observed cluster of highly shared sequence variants was recorded as a likely sequencing artifact. With later analysis, a missense DCLRE1C variant became linked to TCR beta V- and J-gene trimming.

The TCR originated in a man aged 30-40 years in good health. Material: PBMCs. The chain recombines TRBV21-1 with TRBJ2-7; the table's D call, TRBD2, has no DNA check behind it. TRBV21-1 is a pseudogene locus. The CDR3 nucleotides are TGTGCCACCGTCTACGAGCAGTACTTC. Its protein is CATVYEQYF.